The entry below describes one T cell receptor beta chain. V was shortened by 2 bases and J by 5 bases, with 12 bases between the two germline ends. The germline V gene has CDR1 ENHRY and CDR2 SYGVKD. This CDR3 has 14 amino acids. The source of the sample is a study of spatial heterogeneity in lung cancer. Study-level background: Compared with alpha-chain sequences, beta-chain sequences were consistently detected in greater numbers.

Time point indicated: blood at routine non-recurrence follow-up after resection. The input material, whole RNA from tumor, nontumor lung or frozen PBMC, was sequenced unsorted. Using its own MiXCR run on the 5' RACE reads, TCRdb lists one record per CDR3 protein. The sample lists 95,000 to 130,000 distinct CDR3 sequences; 12% were seen once. This chain links TRBV10-3 with TRBJ2-5; D perhaps matches TRBD2 (5 bases). The sequence derives from a male donor with early-stage non-small cell lung cancer. The sequencing used PBMCs, collected at follow-up. CDR3: CAISEVPREETQYF. The CDR3 DNA is TGTGCCATCAGTGAGGTTCCGAGGGAGGAGACCCAGTACTTC.